This entry describes one T cell receptor (beta chain). Its specificity is unknown. Primers: 60 Vbeta forward and 13 Jbeta reverse. Clones were read by immunoSEQ multiplex PCR, and TCRdb kept only the in-frame ones, dropping some. The profile covers about 130,000 clones, with around 70% appearing a single time and approximately 4% taken by the ten largest. Trimming took 2 bases from V and 1 from J; bases not matched to a gene: 7. Per germline, CDR1 MNHEY and CDR2 SVGAGI. The CDR3 has 16 residues. The data were taken from a study of cytomegalovirus exposure and HLA in healthy donors. Study conclusions and caveats: DRB1 had the most TCR associations and HLA-C the fewest, a later analysis found, with rates varying by HLA locus.

The sequenced sample was PBMCs. This chain joins TRBV6-5 and TRBJ1-1, with 7 bases lining up with TRBD1. This receptor was taken from a man aged 40-55 years in good health and CMV-seropositive. Written as DNA, the CDR3 is TGTGCCAGCAGTTACGTGGTGACAGGGAGGAACACTGAAGCTTTCTTT. This sequence encodes CASSYVVTGRNTEAFF.